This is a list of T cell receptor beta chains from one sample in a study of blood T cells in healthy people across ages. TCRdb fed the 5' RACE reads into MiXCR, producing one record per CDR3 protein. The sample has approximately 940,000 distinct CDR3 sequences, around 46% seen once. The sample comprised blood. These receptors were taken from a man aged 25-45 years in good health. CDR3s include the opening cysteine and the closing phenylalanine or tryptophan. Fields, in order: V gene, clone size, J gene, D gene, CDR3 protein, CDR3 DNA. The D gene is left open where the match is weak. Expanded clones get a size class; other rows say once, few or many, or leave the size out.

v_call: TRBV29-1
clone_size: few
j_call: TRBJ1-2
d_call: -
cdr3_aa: CSMGSNYGYTF
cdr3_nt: TGCAGCATGGGGTCAAACTATGGCTACACCTTC

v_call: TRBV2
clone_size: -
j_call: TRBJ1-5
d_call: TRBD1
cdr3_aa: CASSVQGFNNQPRHF
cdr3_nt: TGTGCCAGCAGTGTACAGGGGTTTAACAATCAGCCCCGGCATTTT

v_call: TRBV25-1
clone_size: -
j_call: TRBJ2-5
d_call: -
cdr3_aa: CASSESQGPQETQYF
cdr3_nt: TGTGCCAGCAGTGAATCCCAGGGACCTCAAGAGACCCAGTACTTC

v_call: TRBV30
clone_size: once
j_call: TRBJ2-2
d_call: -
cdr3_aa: CAWSPTQGRKLFF
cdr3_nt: TGTGCCTGGAGTCCTACACAGGGACGGAAGCTGTTTTTT

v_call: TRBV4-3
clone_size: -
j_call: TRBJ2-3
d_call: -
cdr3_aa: CASSQDRYLDTQYF
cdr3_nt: TGCGCCAGCAGCCAAGATAGGTATCTGGATACGCAGTATTTT

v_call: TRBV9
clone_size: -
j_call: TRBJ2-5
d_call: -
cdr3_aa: CASSAQPRSGETQYF
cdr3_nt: TGTGCCAGCAGCGCCCAACCCCGTTCGGGTGAGACCCAGTACTTC

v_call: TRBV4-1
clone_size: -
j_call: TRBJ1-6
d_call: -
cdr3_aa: CASSPGPDNNSPLHF
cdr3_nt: TGCGCCAGCAGCCCGGGTCCGGACAATAATTCACCCCTCCACTTT

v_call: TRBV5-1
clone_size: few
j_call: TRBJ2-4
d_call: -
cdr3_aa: CASRGEVGTKNIQYF
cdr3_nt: TGCGCCAGCAGAGGGGAAGTGGGGACCAAAAACATTCAGTACTTC

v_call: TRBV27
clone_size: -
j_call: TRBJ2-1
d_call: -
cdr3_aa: CASSTPLRWYEQFF
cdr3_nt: TGTGCCAGCAGTACACCCCTTAGGTGGTATGAGCAGTTCTTC

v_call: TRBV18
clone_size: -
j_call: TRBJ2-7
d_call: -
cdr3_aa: CASSQSLDGYDGQYF
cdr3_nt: TGTGCCAGCTCACAATCGCTGGACGGATACGATGGGCAGTACTTC

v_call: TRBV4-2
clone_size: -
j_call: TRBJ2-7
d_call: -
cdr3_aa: CASSQALLTGTGYEQYF
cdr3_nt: TGTGCCAGCAGCCAAGCCCTCCTGACAGGGACTGGCTACGAGCAGTACTTC

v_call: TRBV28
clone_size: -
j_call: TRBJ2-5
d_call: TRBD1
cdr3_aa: CASVPYDRGGEQYF
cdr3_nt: TGTGCCAGCGTCCCGTATGACAGGGGAGGAGAGCAGTACTTC

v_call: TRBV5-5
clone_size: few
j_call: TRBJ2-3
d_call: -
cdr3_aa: CASSSRQTDTQYF
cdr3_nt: TGTGCCAGCAGCTCTAGACAGACAGATACGCAGTATTTT

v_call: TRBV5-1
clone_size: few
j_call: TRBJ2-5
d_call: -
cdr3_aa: CASSSGQSQETQYF
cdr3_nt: TGCGCCAGCAGCTCAGGACAGAGCCAAGAGACCCAGTACTTC

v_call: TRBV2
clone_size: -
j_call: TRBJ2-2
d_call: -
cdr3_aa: CATTAGVLTGELFF
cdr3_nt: TGTGCCACGACAGCAGGGGTTTTGACCGGGGAGCTGTTTTTT

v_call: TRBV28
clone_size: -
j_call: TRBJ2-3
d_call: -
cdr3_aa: CALGAAVGTQYF
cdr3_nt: TGTGCGCTCGGGGCGGCTGTGGGTACGCAGTATTTT

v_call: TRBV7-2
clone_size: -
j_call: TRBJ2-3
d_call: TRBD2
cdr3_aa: CASRLKRLAADTQYF
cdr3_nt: TGTGCCAGCAGATTAAAAAGACTAGCCGCAGATACGCAGTATTTT

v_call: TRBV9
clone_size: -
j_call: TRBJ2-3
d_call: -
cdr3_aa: CASSVEGGPEADTQYF
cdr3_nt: TGTGCCAGCAGCGTTGAGGGGGGGCCGGAGGCAGATACGCAGTATTTT

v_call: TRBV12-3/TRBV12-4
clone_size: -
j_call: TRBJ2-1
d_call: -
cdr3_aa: CASSYSRDSPLYNEQFF
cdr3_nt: TGTGCCAGCAGTTACTCACGGGACTCTCCCCTCTACAATGAGCAGTTCTTC

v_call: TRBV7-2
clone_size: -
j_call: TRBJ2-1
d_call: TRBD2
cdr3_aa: CASFSAGGGQFF
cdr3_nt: TGTGCCAGCTTCTCCGCGGGGGGGGGCCAGTTCTTC

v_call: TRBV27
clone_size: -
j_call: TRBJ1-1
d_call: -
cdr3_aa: CARTRSEAFF
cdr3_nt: TGTGCCAGGACCAGGTCTGAAGCTTTCTTT

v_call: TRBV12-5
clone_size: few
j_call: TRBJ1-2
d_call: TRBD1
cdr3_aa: CASAEYRGGTNGYTF
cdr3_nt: TGTGCTAGTGCCGAATACAGGGGAGGAACAAACGGCTACACCTTC

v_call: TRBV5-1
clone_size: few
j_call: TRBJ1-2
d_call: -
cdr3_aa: CASSLDTGNYGYTF
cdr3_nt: TGCGCCAGCAGCTTGGATACGGGCAACTATGGCTACACCTTC

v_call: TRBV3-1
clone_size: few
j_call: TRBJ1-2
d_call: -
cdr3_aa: CASSQGGPGGYTF
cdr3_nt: TGTGCCAGCAGCCAGGGGGGGCCTGGTGGCTACACCTTC

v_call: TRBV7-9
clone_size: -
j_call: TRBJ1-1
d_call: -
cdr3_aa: CASSIKGVDEAFF
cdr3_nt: TGTGCCAGCAGCATAAAGGGGGTCGACGAAGCTTTCTTT

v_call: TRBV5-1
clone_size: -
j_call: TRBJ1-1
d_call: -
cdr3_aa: CASSLAVMELAFF
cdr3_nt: TGCGCCAGCAGCTTGGCCGTAATGGAGCTAGCTTTCTTT

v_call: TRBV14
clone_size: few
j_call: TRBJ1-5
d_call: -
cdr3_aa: CASSQGRFSDQPQHF
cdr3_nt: TGTGCCAGCAGCCAAGGTCGCTTCTCGGATCAGCCCCAGCATTTT

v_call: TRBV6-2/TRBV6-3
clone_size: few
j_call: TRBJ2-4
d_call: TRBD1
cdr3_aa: CASSGTGRAKNIQYF
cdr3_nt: TGTGCCAGCAGTGGGACAGGACGAGCCAAAAACATTCAGTACTTC

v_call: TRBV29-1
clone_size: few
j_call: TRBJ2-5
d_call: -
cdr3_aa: CSVVVSETQYF
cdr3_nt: TGCAGCGTTGTAGTATCAGAGACCCAGTACTTC

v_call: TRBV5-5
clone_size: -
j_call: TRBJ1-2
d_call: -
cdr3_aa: CASSADGQRHGYTF
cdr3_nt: TGTGCCAGCAGCGCGGACGGCCAGCGGCATGGCTACACCTTC

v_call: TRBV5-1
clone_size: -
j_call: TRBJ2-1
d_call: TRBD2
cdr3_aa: CASSLDSGGFDEQFF
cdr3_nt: TGCGCCAGCAGCCTAGATAGCGGGGGTTTCGATGAGCAGTTCTTC

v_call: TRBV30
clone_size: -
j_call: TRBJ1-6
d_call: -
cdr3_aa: CAWSDGTSPLHF
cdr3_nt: TGTGCCTGGAGTGATGGGACCTCACCCCTCCACTTT

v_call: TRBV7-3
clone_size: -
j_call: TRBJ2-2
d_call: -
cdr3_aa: CASSRDLNTGELFF
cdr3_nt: TGTGCCAGCAGCCGGGACTTAAACACCGGGGAGCTGTTTTTT

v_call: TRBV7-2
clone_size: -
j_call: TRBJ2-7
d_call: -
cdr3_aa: CASTYTIYNEQYF
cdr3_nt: TGTGCCAGCACCTATACTATCTACAATGAGCAGTACTTC

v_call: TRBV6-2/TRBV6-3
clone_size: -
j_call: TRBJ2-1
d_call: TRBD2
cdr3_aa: CASRDPGGLNEQFF
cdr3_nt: TGTGCCAGCAGGGATCCGGGGGGTCTCAATGAGCAGTTCTTC

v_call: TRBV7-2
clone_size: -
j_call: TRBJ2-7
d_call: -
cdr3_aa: CAVRGSASYEQYF
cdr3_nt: TGTGCCGTCCGGGGGAGTGCCTCCTACGAGCAGTACTTC

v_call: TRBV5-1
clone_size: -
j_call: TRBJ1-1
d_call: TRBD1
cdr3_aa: CASSKGDRDGDEAFF
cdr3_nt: TGCGCCAGCAGCAAAGGCGACAGGGATGGCGATGAAGCTTTCTTT

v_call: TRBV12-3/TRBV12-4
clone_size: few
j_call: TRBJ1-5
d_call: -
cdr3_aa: CASNGPNQPQHF
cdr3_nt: TGTGCCAGCAACGGGCCTAATCAGCCCCAGCATTTT

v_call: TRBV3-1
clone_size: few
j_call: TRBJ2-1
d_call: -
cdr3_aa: CASSQDPSSEQFF
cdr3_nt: TGTGCCAGCAGCCAAGATCCTAGCTCTGAGCAGTTCTTC

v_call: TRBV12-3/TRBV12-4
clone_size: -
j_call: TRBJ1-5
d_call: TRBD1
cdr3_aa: CASSVDRVNQPQHF
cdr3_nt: TGTGCCAGCAGTGTGGACAGGGTTAATCAGCCCCAGCATTTT

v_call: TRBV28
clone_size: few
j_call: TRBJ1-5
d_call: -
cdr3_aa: CASSRQLNQPQHF
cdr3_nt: TGTGCCAGCAGTCGACAGTTGAATCAGCCCCAGCATTTT

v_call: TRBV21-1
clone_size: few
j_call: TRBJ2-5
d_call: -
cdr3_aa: CASSKEAVRKETQYF
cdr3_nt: TGTGCCAGCAGCAAAGAAGCGGTCAGGAAAGAGACCCAGTACTTC

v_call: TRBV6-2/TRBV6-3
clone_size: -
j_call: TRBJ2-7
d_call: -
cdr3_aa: CASSFRRQDSSYEQYF
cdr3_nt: TGTGCCAGCAGCTTTCGTCGACAGGATAGCTCCTACGAGCAGTACTTC

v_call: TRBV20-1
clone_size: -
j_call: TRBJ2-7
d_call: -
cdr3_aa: CSVEGCEQYF
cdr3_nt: TGCAGTGTTGAGGGTTGCGAGCAGTACTTC

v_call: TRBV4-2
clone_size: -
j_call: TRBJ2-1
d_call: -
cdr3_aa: CASSQADLTRGNNEQFF
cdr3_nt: TGTGCCAGCAGCCAGGCCGATTTGACTAGAGGGAACAATGAGCAGTTCTTC

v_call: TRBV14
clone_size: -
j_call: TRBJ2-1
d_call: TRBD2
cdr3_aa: CASSRGGLASSYNEQFF
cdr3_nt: TGTGCCAGCAGCCGAGGGGGACTAGCAAGCTCCTACAATGAGCAGTTCTTC

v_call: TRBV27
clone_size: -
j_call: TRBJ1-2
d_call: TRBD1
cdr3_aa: CASSPGQGDDGYTF
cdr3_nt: TGTGCCAGCAGTCCCGGACAGGGCGACGATGGCTACACCTTC

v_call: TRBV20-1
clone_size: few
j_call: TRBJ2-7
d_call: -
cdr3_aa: CSAPDLSYEQYF
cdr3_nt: TGCAGTGCTCCGGATTTGTCCTACGAGCAGTACTTC